The 5 T cell receptor beta chains below all came from one sample that was sequenced in a study of tumor and adjacent non-tumor tissue in lung cancer. This sample's RNA came from whole unsorted tissue. This non-tumor lung sample came from over 3 cm beyond the tumor edge. A modified ARM-PCR protocol with three rounds of nested PCR amplified TCRbeta. TCRdb reprocessed the multiplex PCR reads with MiXCR, giving one entry per CDR3 protein. The table records about 90,000 distinct CDR3 sequences, 76% of them present only once. The sample was distant non-tumor lung tissue. The receptors shown here come from a woman aged 50 to 65 with non-small cell lung cancer.

Remarks on this clonotype: A much larger clone sits a single nucleotide away, making a read error possible. The chain has TRBV7-8 and TRBJ1-5; D may be TRBD1 (5 bases). The ends were cut back, 1 base at V and 4 bases at J, with 17 bases in the middle. The CDR3 is made up of 17 amino acids. Germline V gives CDR1 SGHVS, CDR2 FQNEAQ. CDR3 loop: CASSLGTGTGGNQPQHF. For the CDR3, the DNA is TGTGCCAGCAGCTTAGGGACCGGGACCGGAGGAAATCAGCCCCAGCATTTT. The full variable domain, in which reference TRBV7-8 and TRBJ1-5 provide the parts outside the CDR3, is GAGVSQSPRYKVAKRGQDVALRCDPISGHVSLFWYQQALGQGPEFLTYFQNEAQLDKSGLPSDRFFAERPEGSVSTLKIQRTQQEDSAVYLCASSLGTGTGGNQPQHFGDGTRLSIL.

Of note for this clonotype: Its ends do not fully match the called genes, so a read error is possible. The rearrangement uses TRBV6-6 and TRBJ2-5; possibly TRBD2 for D (7 bases). This CDR3 contains 17 residues. CDR1 is MNHNY, CDR2 SVGAGI, per germline (reference sequence). The CDR3 region is CASSYSLVGGGQETQYF. CDR3 DNA sequence: TGTGCGAGCAGTTACTCGCTTGTGGGAGGGGGCCAAGAGACCCAGTACTTC.

V is TRBV20-1 and J is TRBJ2-3; possibly TRBD2 for D (6 bases). Trimming took off 8 bases at V and 2 bases at J, with 17 bases between the two ends. The CDR3 runs to 14 residues. From germline, CDR1 is DFQATT and CDR2 SNEGSKA (reference sequence). CDR3: CSIRSSGITDTQYF. CDR3 DNA: TGCAGTATTAGAAGTAGCGGAATCACAGATACGCAGTATTTT.

Comment on this clonotype: As the CDR3 is not closed by the conserved phenylalanine or tryptophan, this likely results from a read error. This chain joins TRBV10-3 and TRBJ2-7, with 8 bases aligning to TRBD1. Germline assignment: CDR1 ENHRY and CDR2 SYGVKD. This CDR3 comprises 13 residues. CDR3 amino acids: CAIEGQDSYEQYL. The CDR3 nucleotides read TGTGCTATCGAGGGACAGGACTCCTACGAGCAGTACTTA.

Points on this clonotype: A much larger clone sits a single nucleotide away, making a read error possible. The chain couples TRBV29-1 to TRBJ2-3; D is unclear. CDR1 SQVTM and CDR2 ANQGSEA come from the germline V gene. This CDR3 has 16 residues. Trimming took 0 bases from V and 3 from J, leaving 16 bases between them. CDR3 coding DNA: TGCAGCGTTGAAGATAGGCTAGTGGGTAATACAGATACGCAGTATTTT. It codes for CSVEDRLVGNTDTQYF.